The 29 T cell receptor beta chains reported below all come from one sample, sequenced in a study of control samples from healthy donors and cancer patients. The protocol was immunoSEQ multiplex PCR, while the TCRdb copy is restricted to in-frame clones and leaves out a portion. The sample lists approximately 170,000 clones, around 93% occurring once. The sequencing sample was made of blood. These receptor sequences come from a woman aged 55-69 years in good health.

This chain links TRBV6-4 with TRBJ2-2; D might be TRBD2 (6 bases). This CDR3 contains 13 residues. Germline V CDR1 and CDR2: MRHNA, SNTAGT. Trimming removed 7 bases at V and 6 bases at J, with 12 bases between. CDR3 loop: CASNRWGAGELFF. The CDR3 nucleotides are TGTGCCAGCAACAGATGGGGGGCCGGGGAGCTGTTTTTT.

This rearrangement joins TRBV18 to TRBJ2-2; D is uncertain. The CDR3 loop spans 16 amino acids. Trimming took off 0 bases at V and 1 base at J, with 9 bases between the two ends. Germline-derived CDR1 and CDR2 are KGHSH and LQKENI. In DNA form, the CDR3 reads TGTGCCAGCTCACCACCTGGGTTGATGAACACCGGGGAGCTGTTTTTT. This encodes CASSPPGLMNTGELFF.

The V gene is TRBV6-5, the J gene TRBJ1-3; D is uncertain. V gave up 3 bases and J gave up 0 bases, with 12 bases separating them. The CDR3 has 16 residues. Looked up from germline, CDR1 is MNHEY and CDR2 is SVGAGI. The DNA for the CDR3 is TGTGCCAGCAGTTATTCGGCAGACGTCTCTGGAAACACCATATATTTT. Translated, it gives CASSYSADVSGNTIYF.

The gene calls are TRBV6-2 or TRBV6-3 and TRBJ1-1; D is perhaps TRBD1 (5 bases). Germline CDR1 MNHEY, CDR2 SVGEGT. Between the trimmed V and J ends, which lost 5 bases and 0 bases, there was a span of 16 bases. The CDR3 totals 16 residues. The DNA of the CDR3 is TGTGCCAGCAGTACCACCCCAGGACAAATGAACACTGAAGCTTTCTTT. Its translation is CASSTTPGQMNTEAFF.

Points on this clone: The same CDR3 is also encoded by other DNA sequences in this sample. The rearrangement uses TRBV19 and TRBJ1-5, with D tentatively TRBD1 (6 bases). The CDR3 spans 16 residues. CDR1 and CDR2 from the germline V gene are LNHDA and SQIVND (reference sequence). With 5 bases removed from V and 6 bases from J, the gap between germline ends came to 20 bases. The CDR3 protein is CASSSLGGDWGQPQHF. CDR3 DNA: TGTGCCAGTAGTTCACTAGGGGGAGATTGGGGTCAGCCCCAGCATTTT.

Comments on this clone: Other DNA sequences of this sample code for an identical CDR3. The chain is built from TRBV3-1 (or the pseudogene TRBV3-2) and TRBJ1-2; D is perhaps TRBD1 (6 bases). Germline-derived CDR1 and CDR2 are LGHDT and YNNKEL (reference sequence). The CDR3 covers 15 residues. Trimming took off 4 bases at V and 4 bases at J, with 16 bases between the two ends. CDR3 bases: TGTGCCAGCAGCCCCGGGGGGGCGAGGGGCTATGGCTACACCTTC. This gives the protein CASSPGGARGYGYTF.

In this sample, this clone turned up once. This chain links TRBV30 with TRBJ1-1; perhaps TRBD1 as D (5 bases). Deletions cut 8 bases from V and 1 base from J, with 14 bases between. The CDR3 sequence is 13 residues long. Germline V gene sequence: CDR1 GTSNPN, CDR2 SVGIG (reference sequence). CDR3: CARGQAGNTEAFF. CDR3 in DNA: TGTGCCAGGGGCCAGGCAGGGAACACTGAAGCTTTCTTT. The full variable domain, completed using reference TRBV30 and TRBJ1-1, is SQTIHQWPATLVQPVGSPLSLECTVEGTSNPNLYWYRQAAGRGLQLLFYSVGIGQISSEVPQNLSASRPQDRQFILSSKKLLLSDSGFYLCARGQAGNTEAFFGQGTRLTVV.

The CDR3 coding sequence is TGTGCCAGCATTGATGGCAGCCGTTATAGCAATCAGCCCCAGCATTTT. Its translation is CASIDGSRYSNQPQHF. V gene TRBV2 combines with J gene TRBJ1-5; D not certain. The CDR3 runs to 16 residues. CDR1 SNHLY and CDR2 FYNNEI come from the germline V gene. The V gene lost 7 bases and the J gene lost 0 bases, with 16 bases spanning the gap.

CDR3 nucleotides: TGTGCCAGCAGTTTGACAGGGGGCGCGGGGGAGCAGTACTTC. This gives the protein CASSLTGGAGEQYF. The rearrangement links TRBV28 to TRBJ2-7, with 10 bases lining up with TRBD1. Germline V CDR1 and CDR2: MDHEN, SYDVKM. Germline trimming cut 3 bases from V and 7 bases from J; bases unmatched to any gene: 6. This CDR3 region has 14 residues. Full variable domain (remainder filled in from reference TRBV28 and TRBJ2-7): DVKVTQSSRYLVKRTGEKVFLECVQDMDHENMFWYRQDPGLGLRLIYFSYDVKMKEKGDIPEGYSVSREKKERFSLILESASTNQTSMYLCASSLTGGAGEQYFGPGTRLTVT.

The CDR3 spells CASRPRDRDYSPLHF. The CDR3 DNA is TGTGCCAGCAGGCCAAGGGACAGGGATTACTCACCCCTCCACTTT. The chain joins TRBV27 to TRBJ1-6; 9 bases fit TRBD1. CDR1 is MNHEY and CDR2 is SMNVEV in the germline V gene (reference sequence). Germline trimming cut 6 bases from V and 10 bases from J; bases unmatched to any gene: 10. The CDR3 consists of 15 residues.

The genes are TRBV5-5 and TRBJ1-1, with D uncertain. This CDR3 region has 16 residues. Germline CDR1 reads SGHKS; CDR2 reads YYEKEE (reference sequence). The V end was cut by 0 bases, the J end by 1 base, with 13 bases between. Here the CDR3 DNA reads TGTGCCAGCAGCTTGGGGACGACTTTAACGAACACTGAAGCTTTCTTT. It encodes CASSLGTTLTNTEAFF.

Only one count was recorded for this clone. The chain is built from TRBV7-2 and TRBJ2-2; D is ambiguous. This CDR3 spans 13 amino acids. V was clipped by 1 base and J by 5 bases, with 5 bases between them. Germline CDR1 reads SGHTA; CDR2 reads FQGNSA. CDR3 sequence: CASSLGRTGELFF. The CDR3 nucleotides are TGTGCCAGCAGCTTAGGACGAACCGGGGAGCTGTTTTTT.

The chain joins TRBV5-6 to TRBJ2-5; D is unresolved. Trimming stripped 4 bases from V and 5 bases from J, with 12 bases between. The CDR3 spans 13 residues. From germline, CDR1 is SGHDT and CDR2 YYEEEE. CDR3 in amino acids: CASSQSAVETQYF. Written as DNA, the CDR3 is TGTGCCAGCAGCCAGAGTGCGGTCGAGACCCAGTACTTC.

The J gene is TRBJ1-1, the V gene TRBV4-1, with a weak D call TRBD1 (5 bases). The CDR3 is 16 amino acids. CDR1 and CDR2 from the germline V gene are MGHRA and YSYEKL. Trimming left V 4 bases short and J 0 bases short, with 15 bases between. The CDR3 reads CASSPLQRGVNTEAFF. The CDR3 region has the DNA TGCGCCAGCAGCCCACTTCAAAGGGGAGTGAACACTGAAGCTTTCTTT.

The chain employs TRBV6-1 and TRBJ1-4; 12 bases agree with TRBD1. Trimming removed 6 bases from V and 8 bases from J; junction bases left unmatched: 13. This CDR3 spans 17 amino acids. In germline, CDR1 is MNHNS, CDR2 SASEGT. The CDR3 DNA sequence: TGTGCCAGCAGAGAATGGGGACAGGGGGCGTGGTGGGAAAAACTGTTTTTT. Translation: CASREWGQGAWWEKLFF.

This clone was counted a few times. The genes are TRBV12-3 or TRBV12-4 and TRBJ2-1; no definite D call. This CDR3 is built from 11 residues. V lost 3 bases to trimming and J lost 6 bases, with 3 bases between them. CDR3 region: CASSLGNEQFF. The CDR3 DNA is TGTGCCAGCAGTTTGGGCAATGAGCAGTTCTTC.

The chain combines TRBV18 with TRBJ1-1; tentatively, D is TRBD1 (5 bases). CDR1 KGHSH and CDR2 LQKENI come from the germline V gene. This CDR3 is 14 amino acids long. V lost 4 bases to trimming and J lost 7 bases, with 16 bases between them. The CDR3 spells CASSQGNYKDEAFF. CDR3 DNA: TGTGCCAGCTCACAGGGGAACTATAAGGATGAAGCTTTCTTT.

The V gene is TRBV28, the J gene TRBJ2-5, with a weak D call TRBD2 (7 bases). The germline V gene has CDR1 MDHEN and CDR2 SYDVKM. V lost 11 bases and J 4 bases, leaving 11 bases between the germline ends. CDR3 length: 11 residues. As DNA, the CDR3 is TGTGCCGGGGGGGCCCGAGAGACCCAGTACTTC. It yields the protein CAGGARETQYF.

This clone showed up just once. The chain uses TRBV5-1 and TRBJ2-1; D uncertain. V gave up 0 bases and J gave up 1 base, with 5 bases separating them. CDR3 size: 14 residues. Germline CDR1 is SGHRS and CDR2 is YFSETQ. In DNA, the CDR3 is TGCGCCAGCAGCTTGGAGCAGTCCTACAATGAGCAGTTCTTC. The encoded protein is CASSLEQSYNEQFF. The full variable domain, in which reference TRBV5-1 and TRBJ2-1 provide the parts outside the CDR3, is KAGVTQTPRYLIKTRGQQVTLSCSPISGHRSVSWYQQTPGQGLQFLFEYFSETQRNKGNFPGRFSGRQFSNSRSEMNVSTLELGDSALYLCASSLEQSYNEQFFGPGTRLTVL.

The CDR3 region has the DNA TGTGCCAGCAGCTTGGCGAGCACAGATACGCAGTATTTT. It encodes CASSLASTDTQYF. The chain links TRBV11-2 to TRBJ2-3; no definite D call. V lost 3 bases to trimming and J lost 0 bases, with 4 bases between them. The CDR3 is made up of 13 amino acids. Germline-derived CDR1 and CDR2 are SGHAT and FQNNGV.

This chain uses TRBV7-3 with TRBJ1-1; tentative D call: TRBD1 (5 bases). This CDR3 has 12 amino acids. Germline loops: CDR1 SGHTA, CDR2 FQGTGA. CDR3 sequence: CVRPRGETEAFF. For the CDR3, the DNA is TGTGTCCGGCCCCGGGGGGAAACTGAAGCTTTCTTT.

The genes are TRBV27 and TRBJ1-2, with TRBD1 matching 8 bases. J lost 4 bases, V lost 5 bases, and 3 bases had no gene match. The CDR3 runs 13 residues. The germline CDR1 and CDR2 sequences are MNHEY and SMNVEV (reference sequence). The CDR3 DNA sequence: TGTGCCAGCAGTGGACAGGGACTCTATGGCTACACCTTC. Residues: CASSGQGLYGYTF.

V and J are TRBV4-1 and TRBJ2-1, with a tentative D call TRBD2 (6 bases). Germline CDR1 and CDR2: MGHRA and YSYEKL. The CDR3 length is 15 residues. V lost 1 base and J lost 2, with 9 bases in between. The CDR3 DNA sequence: TGCGCCAGCAGCCAAGCAAGCGGGCCCTACAATGAGCAGTTCTTC. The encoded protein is CASSQASGPYNEQFF.

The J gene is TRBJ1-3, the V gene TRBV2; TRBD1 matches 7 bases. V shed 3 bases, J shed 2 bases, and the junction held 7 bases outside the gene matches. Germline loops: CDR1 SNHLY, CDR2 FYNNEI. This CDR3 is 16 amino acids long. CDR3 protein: CASSDGRTGAGNTIYF. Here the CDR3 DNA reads TGTGCCAGCAGTGACGGCAGAACAGGGGCTGGAAACACCATATATTTT.

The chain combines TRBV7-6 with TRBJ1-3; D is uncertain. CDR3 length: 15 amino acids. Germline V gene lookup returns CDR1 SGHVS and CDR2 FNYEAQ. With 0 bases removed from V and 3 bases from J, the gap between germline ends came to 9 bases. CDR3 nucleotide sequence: TGTGCCAGCAGCTTAGCGCACGGTTATGGAAACACCATATATTTT. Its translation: CASSLAHGYGNTIYF.

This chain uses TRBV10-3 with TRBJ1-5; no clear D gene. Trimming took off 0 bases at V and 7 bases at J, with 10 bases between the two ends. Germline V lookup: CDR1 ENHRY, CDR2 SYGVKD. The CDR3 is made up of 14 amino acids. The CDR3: CAISESRDDQPQHF. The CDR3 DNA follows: TGTGCCATCAGTGAGTCGAGGGATGACCAGCCCCAGCATTTT.

Here the CDR3 reads CATSWTGGQAEAFF. DNA of the CDR3: TGTGCCACCAGCTGGACAGGGGGACAGGCTGAAGCTTTCTTT. The chain links TRBV15 to TRBJ1-1, with 10 bases that match TRBD1. Germline assignment: CDR1 LNHNV and CDR2 YYDKDF (reference sequence). Trimming removed 5 bases from V and 6 bases from J; junction bases left unmatched: 6. CDR3 length equals 14 residues.

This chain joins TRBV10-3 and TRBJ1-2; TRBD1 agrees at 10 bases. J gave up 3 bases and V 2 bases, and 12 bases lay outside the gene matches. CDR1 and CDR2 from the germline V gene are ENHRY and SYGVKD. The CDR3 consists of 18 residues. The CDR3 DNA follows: TGTGCCATCAGTGAGGTTCCGGGACAGGGGTTCAGGGACTATGGCTACACCTTC. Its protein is CAISEVPGQGFRDYGYTF.

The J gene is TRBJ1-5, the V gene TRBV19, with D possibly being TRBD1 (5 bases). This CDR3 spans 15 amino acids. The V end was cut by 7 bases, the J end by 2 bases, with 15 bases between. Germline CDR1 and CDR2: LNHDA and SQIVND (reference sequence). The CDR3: CASNEWTLGNQPQHF. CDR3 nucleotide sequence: TGTGCCAGTAATGAATGGACACTCGGCAATCAGCCCCAGCATTTT.